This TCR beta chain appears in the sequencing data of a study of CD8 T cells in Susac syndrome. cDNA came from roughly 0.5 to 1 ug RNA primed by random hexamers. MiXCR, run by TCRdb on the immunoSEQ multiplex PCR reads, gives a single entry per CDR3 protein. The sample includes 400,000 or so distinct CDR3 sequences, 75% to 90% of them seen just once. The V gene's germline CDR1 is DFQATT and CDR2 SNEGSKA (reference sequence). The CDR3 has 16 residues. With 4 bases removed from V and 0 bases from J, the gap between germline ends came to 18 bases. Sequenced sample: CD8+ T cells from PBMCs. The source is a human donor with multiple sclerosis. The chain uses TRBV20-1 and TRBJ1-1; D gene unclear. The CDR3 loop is CSANPYTELLNTEAFF. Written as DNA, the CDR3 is TGCAGTGCTAATCCTTATACAGAGCTCCTGAACACTGAAGCTTTCTTT.